This TCR beta chain was captured in a study of blood T cell repertoires in COVID-19. Study at large: Samples of COVID-19 (acute and convalescent) were obtained from the United States, Italy and Spain. Sources were T cells, B-cell-depleted T cells, or PBMCs; the material itself was cDNA or gDNA.

The CDR3 totals 14 residues. CDR1 and CDR2 (germline): SGDLS, YYNGEE. The V segment lost 3 bases and the J segment 9 bases; nucleotides outside the gene matches: 8. Authors' processing steps: For nucleated cells, counts were estimated from reference gene primer amplification. The method was immunoSEQ multiplex PCR; TCRdb's version includes in-frame clones alone and lacks a portion of them. Clone size and V and J calls were adopted from that table, with D and trimming inferred from the DNA. The data contain 60,000 to 65,000 clones, 65% to 80% of them singletons. This chain links TRBV9 with TRBJ2-1, with TRBD2 matching over 8 bases. The sequence derives from a man in his 60s with acute or convalescent COVID-19. The sample comprised peripheral blood. CDR3 loop: CASSAGREDSEQFF. The CDR3 bases are TGTGCCAGCAGCGCGGGGCGGGAGGATTCTGAGCAGTTCTTC.